The clone carrying this T cell receptor beta chain was seen at least ten times. The CDR3 is 12 amino acids. The V end lost 3 bases, the J end lost 7 bases, and 6 bases lay between the germline ends. TCRdb re-called the 5' RACE reads through MiXCR, storing one row per CDR3 protein. The sample contains roughly 76,000 distinct CDR3 sequences, 2.5% to 4% of which appear only once. This specimen belongs to a study of neurological immune-mediated disorders. This TCR was sampled from a woman aged 50 to 65 with multiple sclerosis. The V gene is TRBV12-3 or TRBV12-4, the J gene TRBJ2-2, with D possibly being TRBD2 (5 bases). Sequencing input: PBMCs. CDR3 bases: TGTGCCAGCAGTTTGGAGGACGGGGAGCTGTTTTTT. This sequence encodes CASSLEDGELFF.